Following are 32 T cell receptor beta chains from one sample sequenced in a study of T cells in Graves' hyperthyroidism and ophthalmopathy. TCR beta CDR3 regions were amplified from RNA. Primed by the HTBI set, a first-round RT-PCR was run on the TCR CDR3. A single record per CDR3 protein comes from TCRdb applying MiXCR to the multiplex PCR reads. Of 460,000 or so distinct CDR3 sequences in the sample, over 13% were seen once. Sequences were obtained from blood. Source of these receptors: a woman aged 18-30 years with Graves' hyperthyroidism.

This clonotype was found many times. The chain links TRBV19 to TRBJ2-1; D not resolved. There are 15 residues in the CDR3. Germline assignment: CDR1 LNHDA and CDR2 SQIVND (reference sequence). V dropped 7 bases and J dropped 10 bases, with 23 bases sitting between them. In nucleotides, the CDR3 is TGTGCCAGTAAGGATAGGGAAGGGTTTTTTGTGGAGCAGTTCTTC. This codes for CASKDREGFFVEQFF. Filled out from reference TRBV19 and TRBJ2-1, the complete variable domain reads DGGITQSPKYLFRKEGQNVTLSCEQNLNHDAMYWYRQDPGQGLRLIYYSQIVNDFQKGDIAEGYSVSREKKESFPLTVTSAQKNPTAFYLCASKDREGFFVEQFFGPGTRLTVL.

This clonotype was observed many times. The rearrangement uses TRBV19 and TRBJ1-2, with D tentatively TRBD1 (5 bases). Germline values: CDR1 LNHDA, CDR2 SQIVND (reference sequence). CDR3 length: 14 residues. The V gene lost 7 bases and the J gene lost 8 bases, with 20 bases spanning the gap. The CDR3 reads CASNQLDGGGGYTF. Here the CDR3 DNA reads TGTGCCAGTAACCAATTGGACGGCGGGGGAGGCTACACCTTC.

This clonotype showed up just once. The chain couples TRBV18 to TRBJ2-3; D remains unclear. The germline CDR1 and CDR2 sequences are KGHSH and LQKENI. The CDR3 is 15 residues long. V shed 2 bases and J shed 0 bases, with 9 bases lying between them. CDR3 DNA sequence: TGTGCCAGCTCACCAAGTCAGGATAGCACAGATACGCAGTATTTT. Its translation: CASSPSQDSTDTQYF.

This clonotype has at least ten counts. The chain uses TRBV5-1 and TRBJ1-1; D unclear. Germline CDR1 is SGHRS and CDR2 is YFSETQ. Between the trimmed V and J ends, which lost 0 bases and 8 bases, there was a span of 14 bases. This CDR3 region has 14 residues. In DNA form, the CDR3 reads TGCGCCAGCAGCTTGGTCGCCTGGGGAAGGGAAGCTTTCTTT. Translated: CASSLVAWGREAFF.

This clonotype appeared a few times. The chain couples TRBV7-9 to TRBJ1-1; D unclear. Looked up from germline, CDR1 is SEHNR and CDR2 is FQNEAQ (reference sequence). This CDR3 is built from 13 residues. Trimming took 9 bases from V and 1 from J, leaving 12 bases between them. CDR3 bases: TGTGCCAGGGGCGGTCTGGGGAACACTGAAGCTTTCTTT. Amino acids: CARGGLGNTEAFF.

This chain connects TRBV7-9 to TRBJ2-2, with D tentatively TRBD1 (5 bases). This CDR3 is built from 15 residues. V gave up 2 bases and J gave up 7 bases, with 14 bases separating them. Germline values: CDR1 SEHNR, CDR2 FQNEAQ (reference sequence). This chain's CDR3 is CASSLSWTWHGELFF. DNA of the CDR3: TGTGCCAGCAGCTTAAGTTGGACATGGCACGGGGAGCTGTTTTTT.

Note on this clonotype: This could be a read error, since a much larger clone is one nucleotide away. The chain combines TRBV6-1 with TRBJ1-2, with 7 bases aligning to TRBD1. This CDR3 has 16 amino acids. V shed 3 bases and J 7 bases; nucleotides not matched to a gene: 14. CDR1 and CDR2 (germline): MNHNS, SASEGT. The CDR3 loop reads CASSDSTGPDPSGYTF. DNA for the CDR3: TGTGCCAGCAGTGATTCGACAGGGCCGGATCCTTCTGGCTACACCTTC.

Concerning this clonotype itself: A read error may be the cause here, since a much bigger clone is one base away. The DNA for the CDR3 is TGTGCCAGCAGCCCCGGGAGCGGGGCGAACACCGGGGAGCTGTTTTTT. Translated, it gives CASSPGSGANTGELFF. V gene TRBV5-4 combines with J gene TRBJ2-2, with 7 bases identical to TRBD2. V gave up 4 bases and J gave up 0 bases; unmatched junction bases: 6. In germline, CDR1 is SGHNT, CDR2 YYREEE (reference sequence). The CDR3 is made up of 16 amino acids.

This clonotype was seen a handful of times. The DNA for the CDR3 is TGTGCCAGCAGCTTGTATCGGCATGAGGGCACTGAAGCTTTCTTT. The encoded protein is CASSLYRHEGTEAFF. The chain has TRBV5-5 and TRBJ1-1, with D unclear. Germline V gene data show CDR1 as SGHKS and CDR2 as YYEKEE (reference sequence). Trimming took off 1 base at V and 4 bases at J, with 14 bases between the two ends. The CDR3 consists of 15 residues.

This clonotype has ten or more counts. The CDR3 protein is CASSHEREGHNEQFF. CDR3 coding DNA: TGTGCCAGCAGCCATGAGCGGGAGGGCCACAATGAGCAGTTCTTC. The V call is TRBV3-1, the J call TRBJ2-1; TRBD2 agrees at 10 bases. V gave up 3 bases and J gave up 5 bases; unmatched junction bases: 4. Germline CDR1 reads LGHDT; CDR2 reads YNNKEL (reference sequence). The CDR3 sequence is 15 residues long.

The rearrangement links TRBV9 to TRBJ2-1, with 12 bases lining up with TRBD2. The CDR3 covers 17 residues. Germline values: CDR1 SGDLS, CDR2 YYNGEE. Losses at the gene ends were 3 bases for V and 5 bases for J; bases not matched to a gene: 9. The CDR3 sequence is CASSGALTSGGNNEQFF. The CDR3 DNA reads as TGTGCCAGCAGCGGGGCCCTAACTAGCGGGGGGAACAATGAGCAGTTCTTC.

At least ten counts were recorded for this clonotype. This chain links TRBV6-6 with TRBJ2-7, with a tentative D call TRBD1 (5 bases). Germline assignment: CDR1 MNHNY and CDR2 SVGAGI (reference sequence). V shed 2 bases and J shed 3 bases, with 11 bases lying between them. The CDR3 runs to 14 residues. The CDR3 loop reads CASSYAAGNYEQYV. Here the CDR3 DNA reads TGTGCCAGCAGTTACGCTGCAGGGAACTACGAGCAGTACGTC.

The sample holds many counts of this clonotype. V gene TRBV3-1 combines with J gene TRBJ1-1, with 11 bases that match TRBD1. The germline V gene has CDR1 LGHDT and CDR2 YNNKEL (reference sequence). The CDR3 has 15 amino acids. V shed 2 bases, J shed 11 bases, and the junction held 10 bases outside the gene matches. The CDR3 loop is CASSQRGQGVSRAFF. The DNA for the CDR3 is TGTGCCAGCAGCCAAAGGGGACAGGGGGTCAGTCGGGCTTTCTTT. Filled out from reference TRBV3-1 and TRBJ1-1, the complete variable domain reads DTAVSQTPKYLVTQMGNDKSIKCEQNLGHDTMYWYKQDSKKFLKIMFSYNNKELIINETVPNRFSPKSPDKAHLNLHINSLELGDSAVYFCASSQRGQGVSRAFFGQGTRLTVV.

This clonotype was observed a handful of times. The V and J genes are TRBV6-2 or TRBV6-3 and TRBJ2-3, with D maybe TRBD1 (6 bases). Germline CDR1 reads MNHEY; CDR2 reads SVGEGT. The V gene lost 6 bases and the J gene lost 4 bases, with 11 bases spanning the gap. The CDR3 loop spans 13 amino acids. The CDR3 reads CASSSWGPDTQYF. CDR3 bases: TGTGCCAGCAGCTCCTGGGGGCCAGATACGCAGTATTTT.

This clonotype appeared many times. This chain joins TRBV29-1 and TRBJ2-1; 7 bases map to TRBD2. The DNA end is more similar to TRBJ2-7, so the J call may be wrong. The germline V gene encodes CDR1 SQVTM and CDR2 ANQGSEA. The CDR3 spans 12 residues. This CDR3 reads CSVVAGEDEQYV. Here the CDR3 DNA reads TGCAGCGTTGTGGCGGGAGAGGATGAGCAGTACGTC.

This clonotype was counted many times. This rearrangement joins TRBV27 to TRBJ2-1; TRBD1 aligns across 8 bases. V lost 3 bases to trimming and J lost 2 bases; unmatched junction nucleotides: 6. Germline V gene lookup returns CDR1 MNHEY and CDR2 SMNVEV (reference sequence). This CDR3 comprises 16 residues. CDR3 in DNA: TGTGCCAGCAGTTTCCAGGGGGCCAGAGCCTACAATGAGCAGTTCTTC. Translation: CASSFQGARAYNEQFF.

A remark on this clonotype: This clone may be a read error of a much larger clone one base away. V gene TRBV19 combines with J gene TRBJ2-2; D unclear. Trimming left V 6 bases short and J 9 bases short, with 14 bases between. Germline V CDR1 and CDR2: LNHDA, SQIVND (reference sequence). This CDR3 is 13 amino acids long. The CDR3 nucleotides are TGTGCCAGTAGCAAACAAGTTCTCAGGGAGCTGTTTTTT. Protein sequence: CASSKQVLRELFF.

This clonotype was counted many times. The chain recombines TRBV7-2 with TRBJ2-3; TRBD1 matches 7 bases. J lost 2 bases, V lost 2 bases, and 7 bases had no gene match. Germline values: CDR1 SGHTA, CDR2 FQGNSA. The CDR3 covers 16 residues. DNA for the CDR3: TGTGCCAGCAGCTTACCCAGGGGGATTATCACAGATACGCAGTATTTT. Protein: CASSLPRGIITDTQYF.

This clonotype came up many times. The CDR3, as DNA: TGCAGCACCCGCGCCGCCCCAACAGAAAAACTGTTTTTT. Amino acid sequence: CSTRAAPTEKLFF. This sequence joins TRBV29-1 and TRBJ1-4; D ambiguous. V was clipped by 8 bases and J by 8 bases, with 18 bases between them. Germline CDR1 and CDR2: SQVTM and ANQGSEA. The CDR3 is 13 residues long.

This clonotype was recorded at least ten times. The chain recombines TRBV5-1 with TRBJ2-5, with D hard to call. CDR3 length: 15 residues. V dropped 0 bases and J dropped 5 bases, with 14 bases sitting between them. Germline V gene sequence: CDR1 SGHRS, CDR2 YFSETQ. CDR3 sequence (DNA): TGCGCCAGCAGCTTGGCCTTCGACGTCAGGGAGACCCAGTACTTC. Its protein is CASSLAFDVRETQYF.

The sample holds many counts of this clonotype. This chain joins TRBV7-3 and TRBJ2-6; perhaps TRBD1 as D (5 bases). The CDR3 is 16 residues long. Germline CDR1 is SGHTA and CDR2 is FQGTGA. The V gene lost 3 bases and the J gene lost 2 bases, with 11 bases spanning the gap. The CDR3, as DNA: TGTGCCAGCAGCTTCCAAGGGGTCGCTGGGGCCAACGTCCTGACTTTC. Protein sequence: CASSFQGVAGANVLTF.

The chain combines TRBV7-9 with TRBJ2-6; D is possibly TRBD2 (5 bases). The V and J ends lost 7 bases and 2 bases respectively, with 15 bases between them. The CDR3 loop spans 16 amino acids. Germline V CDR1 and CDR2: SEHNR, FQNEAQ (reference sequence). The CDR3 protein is CASNGDNSAGANVLTF. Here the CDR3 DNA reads TGTGCCAGCAACGGGGATAATAGCGCTGGGGCCAACGTCCTGACTTTC.

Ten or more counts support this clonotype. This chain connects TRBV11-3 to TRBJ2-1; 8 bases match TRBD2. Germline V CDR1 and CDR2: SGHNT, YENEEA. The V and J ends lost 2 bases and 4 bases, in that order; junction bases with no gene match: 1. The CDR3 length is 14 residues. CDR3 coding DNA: TGTGCCAGCAGCTTAAGCGGGAGATACAATGAGCAGTTCTTC. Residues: CASSLSGRYNEQFF.

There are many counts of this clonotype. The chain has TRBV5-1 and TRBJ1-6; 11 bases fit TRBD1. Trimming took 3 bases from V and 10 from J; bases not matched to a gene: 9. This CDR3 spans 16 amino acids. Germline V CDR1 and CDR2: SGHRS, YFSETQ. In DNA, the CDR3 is TGCGCCAGCAGCTCAACTTCCGGGACAGGGGGATCACCCCTCCACTTT. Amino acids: CASSSTSGTGGSPLHF.

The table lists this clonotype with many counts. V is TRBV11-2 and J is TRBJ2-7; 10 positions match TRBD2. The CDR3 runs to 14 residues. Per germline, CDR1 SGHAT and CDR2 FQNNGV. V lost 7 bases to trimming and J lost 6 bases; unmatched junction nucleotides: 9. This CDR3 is CASTPSGSGGEQYF. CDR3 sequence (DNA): TGTGCCAGCACCCCTAGCGGGAGTGGAGGCGAGCAGTACTTC. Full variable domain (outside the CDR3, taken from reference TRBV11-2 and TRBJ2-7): EAGVAQSPRYKIIEKRQSVAFWCNPISGHATLYWYQQILGQGPKLLIQFQNNGVVDDSQLPKDRFSAERLKGVDSTLKIQPAKLEDSAVYLCASTPSGSGGEQYFGPGTRLTVT.

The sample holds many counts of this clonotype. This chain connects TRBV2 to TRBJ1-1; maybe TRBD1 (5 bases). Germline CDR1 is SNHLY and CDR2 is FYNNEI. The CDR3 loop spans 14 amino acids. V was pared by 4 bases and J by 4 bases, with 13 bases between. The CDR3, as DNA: TGTGCCAGCAGTGCAGAGGGGTTTGGCACTGAAGCTTTCTTT. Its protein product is CASSAEGFGTEAFF. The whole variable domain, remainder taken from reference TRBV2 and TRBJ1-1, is EPEVTQTPSHQVTQMGQEVILRCVPISNHLYFYWYRQILGQKVEFLVSFYNNEISEKSEIFDDQFSVERPDGSNFTLKIRSTKLEDSAMYFCASSAEGFGTEAFFGQGTRLTVV.

The CDR3 nucleotides read TGCAGTGCTAGTCGGACAGGGATAAGCAATCAGCCCCAGCATTTT. Translation: CSASRTGISNQPQHF. The rearrangement uses TRBV20-1 and TRBJ1-5; TRBD1 aligns across 8 bases. The length of the CDR3 is 15 residues. Germline CDR1 reads DFQATT; CDR2 reads SNEGSKA (reference sequence). Trimming cost V 3 bases and J 1 base; bases outside gene matches: 5.

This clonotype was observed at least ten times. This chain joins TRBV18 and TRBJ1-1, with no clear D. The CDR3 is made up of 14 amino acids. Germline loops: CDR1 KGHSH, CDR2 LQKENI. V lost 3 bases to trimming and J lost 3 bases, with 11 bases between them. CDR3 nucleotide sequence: TGTGCCAGCTCACCCGCCTCGACTTACACTGAAGCTTTCTTT. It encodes CASSPASTYTEAFF.

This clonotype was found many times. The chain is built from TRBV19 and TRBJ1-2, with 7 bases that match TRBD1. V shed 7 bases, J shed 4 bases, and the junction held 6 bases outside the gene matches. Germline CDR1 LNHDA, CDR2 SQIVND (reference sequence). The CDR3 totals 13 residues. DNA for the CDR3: TGTGCCAGTATGGGGGGACAGCCCTATGGCTACACCTTC. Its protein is CASMGGQPYGYTF. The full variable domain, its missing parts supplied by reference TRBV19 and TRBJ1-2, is DGGITQSPKYLFRKEGQNVTLSCEQNLNHDAMYWYRQDPGQGLRLIYYSQIVNDFQKGDIAEGYSVSREKKESFPLTVTSAQKNPTAFYLCASMGGQPYGYTFGSGTRLTVV.

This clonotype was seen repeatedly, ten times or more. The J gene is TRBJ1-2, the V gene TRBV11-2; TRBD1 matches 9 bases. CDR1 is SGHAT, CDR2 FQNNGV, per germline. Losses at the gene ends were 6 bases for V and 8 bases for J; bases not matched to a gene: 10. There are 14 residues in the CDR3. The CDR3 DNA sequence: TGTGCCAGCAGTTATGGGACAGGGATCGAGGGCTACACCTTC. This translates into CASSYGTGIEGYTF.

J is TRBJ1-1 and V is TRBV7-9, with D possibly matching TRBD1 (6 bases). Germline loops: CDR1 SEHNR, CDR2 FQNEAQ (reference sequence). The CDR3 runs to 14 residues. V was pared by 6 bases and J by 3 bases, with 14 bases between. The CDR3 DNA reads TGTGCCAGCAGGGAGGGGGGGGAGGACACTGAAGCTTTCTTT. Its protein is CASREGGEDTEAFF.

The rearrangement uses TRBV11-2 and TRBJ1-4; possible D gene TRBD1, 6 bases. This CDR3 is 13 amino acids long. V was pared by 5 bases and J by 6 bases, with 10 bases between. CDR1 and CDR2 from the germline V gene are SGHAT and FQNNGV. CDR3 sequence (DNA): TGTGCCAGCAGCCCCCCAGGGGATGAAAAACTGTTTTTT. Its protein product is CASSPPGDEKLFF.